This T cell receptor beta chain was sequenced for a study of identifying expanded T cells in peripheral blood. Study-level results: Over two and four weeks, about 15 and 19 clones changed, versus approximately 1.2 between replicates.

Using immunoSEQ multiplex PCR, the repertoire was profiled, and TCRdb retains in-frame clones only, with some absent. The sample contains roughly 100,000 clones, about nine tenths of which appear only once. With regard to this clone: Its antigen is as yet unknown.

The CDR3 is 16 residues long. V was pared by 0 bases and J by 8 bases, with 10 bases of the junction left unmatched. Germline V CDR1 and CDR2: GTSNPN, SVGIG (reference sequence). No infections or other immune events were documented during collection. The sequencing sample was made of blood. This chain links TRBV30 with TRBJ2-3; 11 positions match TRBD2. The sequence derives from a person aged 18-69 years in good health. The CDR3 bases are TGTGCCTGGAGTGTTCGGGGACTAGCGGCTAGGGGTACGCAGTATTTT. This gives the protein CAWSVRGLAARGTQYF. Full variable domain (missing parts from reference TRBV30 and TRBJ2-3): SQTIHQWPATLVQPVGSPLSLECTVEGTSNPNLYWYRQAAGRGLQLLFYSVGIGQISSEVPQNLSASRPQDRQFILSSKKLLLSDSGFYLCAWSVRGLAARGTQYFGPGTRLTVL.